The present entry profiles one T cell receptor (beta chain) with its context. Per the germline V gene, CDR1 is DFQATT and CDR2 is SNEGSKA (reference sequence). J gave up 5 bases and V 6 bases, and 7 bases lay outside the gene matches. This CDR3 is 13 amino acids long. TCRdb reprocessed the RACE reads with MiXCR, giving one entry per CDR3 protein. The sample includes roughly 180,000 distinct CDR3 sequences, around 24% seen only once; the top ten take roughly 6.7%. This sample stems from a study of human T cells and chemical hapten exposure. Time point defined: patch test 1, 2 weeks after DPC sensitization. Regarding treatment: therapeutic diphenylcyclopropenone sensitization with weekly scalp DPC. Unfractionated whole blood was the source of the extracted total RNA.

V gene TRBV20-1 combines with J gene TRBJ1-1; 9 positions match TRBD1. The origin of this receptor is a woman in her 50s with alopecia areata. Some clones in this sample may be carry-over from other donors' samples. Material: whole blood, obtained in connection with sensitization to the hapten diphenylcyclopropenone (DPC). CDR3 coding DNA: TGCAGTGCCAACCAGGACAGGGGAACTGAAGCTTTCTTT. Translating it yields CSANQDRGTEAFF.